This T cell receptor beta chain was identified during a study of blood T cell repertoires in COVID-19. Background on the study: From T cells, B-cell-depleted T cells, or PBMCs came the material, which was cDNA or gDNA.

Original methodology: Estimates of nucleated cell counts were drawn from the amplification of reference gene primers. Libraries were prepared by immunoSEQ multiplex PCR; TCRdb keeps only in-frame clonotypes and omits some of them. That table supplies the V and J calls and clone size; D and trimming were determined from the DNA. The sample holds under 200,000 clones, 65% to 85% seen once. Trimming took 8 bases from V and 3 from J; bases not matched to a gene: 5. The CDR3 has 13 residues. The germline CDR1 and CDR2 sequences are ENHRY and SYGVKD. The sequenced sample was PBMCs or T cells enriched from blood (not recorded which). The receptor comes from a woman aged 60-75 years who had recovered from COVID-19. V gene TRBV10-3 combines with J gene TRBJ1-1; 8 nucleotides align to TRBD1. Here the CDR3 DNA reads TGTGCCATCGGGGCGGGACAGGACACTGAAGCTTTCTTT. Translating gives CAIGAGQDTEAFF.